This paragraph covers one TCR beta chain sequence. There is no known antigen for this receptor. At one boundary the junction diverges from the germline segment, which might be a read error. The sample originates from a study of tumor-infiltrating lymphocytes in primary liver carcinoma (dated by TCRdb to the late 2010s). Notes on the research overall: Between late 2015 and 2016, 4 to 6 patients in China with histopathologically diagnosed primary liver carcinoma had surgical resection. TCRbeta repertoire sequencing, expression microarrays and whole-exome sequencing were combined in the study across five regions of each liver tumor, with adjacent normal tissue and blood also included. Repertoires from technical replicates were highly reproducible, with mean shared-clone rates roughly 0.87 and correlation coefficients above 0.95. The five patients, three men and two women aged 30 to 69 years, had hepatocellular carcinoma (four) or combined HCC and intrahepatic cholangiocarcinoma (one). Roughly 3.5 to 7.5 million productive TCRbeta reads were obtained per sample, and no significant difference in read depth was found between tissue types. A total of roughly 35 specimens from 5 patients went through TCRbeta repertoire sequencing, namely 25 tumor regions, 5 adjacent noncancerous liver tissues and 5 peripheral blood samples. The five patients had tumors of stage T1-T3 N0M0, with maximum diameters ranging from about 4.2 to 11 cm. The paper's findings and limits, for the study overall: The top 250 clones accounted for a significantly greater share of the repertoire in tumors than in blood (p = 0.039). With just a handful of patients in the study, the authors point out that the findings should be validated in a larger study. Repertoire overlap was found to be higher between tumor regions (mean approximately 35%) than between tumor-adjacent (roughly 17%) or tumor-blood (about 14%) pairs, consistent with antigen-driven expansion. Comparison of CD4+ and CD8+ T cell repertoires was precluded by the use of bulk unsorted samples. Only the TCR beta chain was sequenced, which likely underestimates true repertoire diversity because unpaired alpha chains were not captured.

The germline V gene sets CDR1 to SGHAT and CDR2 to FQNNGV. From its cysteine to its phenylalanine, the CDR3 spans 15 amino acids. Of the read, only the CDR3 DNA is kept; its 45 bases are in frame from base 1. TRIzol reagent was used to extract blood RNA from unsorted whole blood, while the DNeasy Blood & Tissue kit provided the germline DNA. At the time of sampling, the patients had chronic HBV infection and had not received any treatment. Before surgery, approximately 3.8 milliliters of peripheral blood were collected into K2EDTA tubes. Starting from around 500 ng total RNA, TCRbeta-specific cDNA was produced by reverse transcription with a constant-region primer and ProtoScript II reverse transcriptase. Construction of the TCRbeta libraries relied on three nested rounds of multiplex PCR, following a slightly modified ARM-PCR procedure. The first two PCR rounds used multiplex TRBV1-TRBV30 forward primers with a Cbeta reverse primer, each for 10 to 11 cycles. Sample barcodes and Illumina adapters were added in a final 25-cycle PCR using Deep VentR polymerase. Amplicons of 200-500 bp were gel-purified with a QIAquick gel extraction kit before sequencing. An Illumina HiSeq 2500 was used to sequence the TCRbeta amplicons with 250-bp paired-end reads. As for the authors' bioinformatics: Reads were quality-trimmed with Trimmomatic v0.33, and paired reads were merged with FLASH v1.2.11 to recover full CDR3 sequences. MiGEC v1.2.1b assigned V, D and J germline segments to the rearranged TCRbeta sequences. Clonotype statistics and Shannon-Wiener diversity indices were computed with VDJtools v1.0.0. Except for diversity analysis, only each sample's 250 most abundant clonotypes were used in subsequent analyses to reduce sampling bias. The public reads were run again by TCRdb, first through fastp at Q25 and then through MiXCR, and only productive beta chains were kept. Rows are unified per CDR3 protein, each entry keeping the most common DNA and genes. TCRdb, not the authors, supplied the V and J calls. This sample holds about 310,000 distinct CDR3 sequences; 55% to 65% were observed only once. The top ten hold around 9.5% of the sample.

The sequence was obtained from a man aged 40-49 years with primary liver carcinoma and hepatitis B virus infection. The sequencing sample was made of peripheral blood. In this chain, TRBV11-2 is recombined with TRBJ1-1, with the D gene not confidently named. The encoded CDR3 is CASSLVVAPNTEAFF. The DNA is TGTGCCAGTAGCTTAGTGGTCGCTCCGAACACTGAAGCTTTCTTT. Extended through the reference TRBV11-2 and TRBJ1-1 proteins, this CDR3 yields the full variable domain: EAGVAQSPRYKIIEKRQSVAFWCNPISGHATLYWYQQILGQGPKLLIQFQNNGVVDDSQLPKDRFSAERLKGVDSTLKIQPAKLEDSAVYLCASSLVVAPNTEAFFGQGTRLTVV.